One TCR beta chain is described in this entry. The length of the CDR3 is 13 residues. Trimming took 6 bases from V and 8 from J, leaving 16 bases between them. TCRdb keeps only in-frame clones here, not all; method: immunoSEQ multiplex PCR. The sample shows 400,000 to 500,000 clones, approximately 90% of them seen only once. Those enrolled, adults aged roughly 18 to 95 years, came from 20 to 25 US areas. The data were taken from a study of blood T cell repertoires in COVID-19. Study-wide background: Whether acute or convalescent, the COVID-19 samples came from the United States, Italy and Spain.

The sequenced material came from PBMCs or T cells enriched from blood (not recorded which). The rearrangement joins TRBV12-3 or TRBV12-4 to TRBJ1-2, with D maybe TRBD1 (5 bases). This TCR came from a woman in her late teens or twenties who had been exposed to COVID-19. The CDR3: CASSQGLVVGYTF. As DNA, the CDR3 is TGTGCCAGCAGCCAGGGACTCGTGGTGGGCTACACCTTC.